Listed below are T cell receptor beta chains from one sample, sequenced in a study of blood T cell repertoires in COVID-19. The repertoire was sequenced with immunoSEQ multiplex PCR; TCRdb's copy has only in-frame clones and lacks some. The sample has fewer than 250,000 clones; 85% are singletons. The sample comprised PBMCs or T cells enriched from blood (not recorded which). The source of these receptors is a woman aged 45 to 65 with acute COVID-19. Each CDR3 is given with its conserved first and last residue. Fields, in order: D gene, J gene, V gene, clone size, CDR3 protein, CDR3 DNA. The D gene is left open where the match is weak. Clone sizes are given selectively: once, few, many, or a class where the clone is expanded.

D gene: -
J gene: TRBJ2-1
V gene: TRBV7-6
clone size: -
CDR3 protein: CASSFQNEQFF
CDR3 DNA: TGTGCCAGCAGCTTTCAAAATGAGCAGTTCTTC

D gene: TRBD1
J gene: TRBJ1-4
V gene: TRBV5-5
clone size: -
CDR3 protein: CASSLNPATGFAFF
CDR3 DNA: TGTGCCAGCAGCTTGAACCCGGCGACAGGGTTCGCGTTTTTT

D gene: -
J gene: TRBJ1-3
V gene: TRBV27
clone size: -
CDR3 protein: CASSLGSGNSGNTIYF
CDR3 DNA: TGTGCCAGCAGTTTAGGGTCGGGTAACTCTGGAAACACCATATATTTT

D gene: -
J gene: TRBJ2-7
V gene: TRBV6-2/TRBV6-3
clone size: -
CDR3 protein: CASSYLNEQYF
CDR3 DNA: TGTGCCAGCAGTTACTTAAACGAGCAGTACTTC

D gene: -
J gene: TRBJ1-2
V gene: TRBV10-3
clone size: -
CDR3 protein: CAIQGNYGYTF
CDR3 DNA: TGTGCCATACAGGGTAACTATGGCTACACCTTC

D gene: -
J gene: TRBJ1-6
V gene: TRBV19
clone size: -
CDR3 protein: CASSIDLQSADNSPLHF
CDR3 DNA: TGTGCCAGTAGTATAGATCTTCAGAGCGCCGATAATTCACCCCTCCACTTT

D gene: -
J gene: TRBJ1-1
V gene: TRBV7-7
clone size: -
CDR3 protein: CASSFGKNTEAFF
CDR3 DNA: TGTGCTAGCAGCTTCGGGAAAAACACTGAAGCTTTCTTT

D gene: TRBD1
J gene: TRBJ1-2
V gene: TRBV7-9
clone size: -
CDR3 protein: CASSNRGNYGYTF
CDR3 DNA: TGTGCCAGCAGTAACAGGGGGAACTATGGCTACACCTTC

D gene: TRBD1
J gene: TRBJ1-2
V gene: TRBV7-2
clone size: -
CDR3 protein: CASSSTTTGEAFYGYTF
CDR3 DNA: TGTGCCAGCAGCTCTACAACGACAGGGGAGGCCTTCTATGGCTACACCTTC

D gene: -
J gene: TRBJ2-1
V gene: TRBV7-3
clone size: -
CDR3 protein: CASSSLAASSYNEQFF
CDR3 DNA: TGTGCCAGCAGCTCTTTAGCGGCTAGCTCCTACAATGAGCAGTTCTTC

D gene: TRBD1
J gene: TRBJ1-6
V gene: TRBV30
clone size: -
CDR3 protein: CAWRGDRTSSPLHF
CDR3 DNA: TGTGCCTGGAGGGGGGACAGAACTTCATCACCCCTCCACTTT

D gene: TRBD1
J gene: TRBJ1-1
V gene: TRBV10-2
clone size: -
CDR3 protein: CASILDRVVSERTEAFF
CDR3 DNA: TGCGCCAGCATTCTGGACAGGGTTGTTTCTGAAAGGACTGAAGCTTTCTTT

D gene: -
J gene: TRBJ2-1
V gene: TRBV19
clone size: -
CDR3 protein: CASIGGYYNEQFF
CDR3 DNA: TGTGCCAGTATTGGAGGGTACTACAATGAGCAGTTCTTC

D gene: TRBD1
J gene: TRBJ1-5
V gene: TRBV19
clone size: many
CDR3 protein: CASKSAGQVNQPQHF
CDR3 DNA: TGTGCCAGTAAGTCGGCCGGACAGGTTAATCAGCCCCAGCATTTT

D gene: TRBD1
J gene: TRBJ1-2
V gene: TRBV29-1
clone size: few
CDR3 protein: CSVAPDRENGYTF
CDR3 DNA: TGCAGCGTTGCCCCGGACAGGGAGAATGGCTACACCTTC

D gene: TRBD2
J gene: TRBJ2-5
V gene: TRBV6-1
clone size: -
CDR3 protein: CASSEGLAKETQYF
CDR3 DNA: TGTGCCAGCAGTGAAGGACTAGCGAAAGAGACCCAGTACTTC

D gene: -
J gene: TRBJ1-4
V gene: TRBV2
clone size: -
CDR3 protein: CASSVNEKLFF
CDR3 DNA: TGTGCCAGCAGTGTAAATGAAAAACTGTTTTTT

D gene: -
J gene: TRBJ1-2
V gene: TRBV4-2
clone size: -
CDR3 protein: CASSQPGGALNYGYTF
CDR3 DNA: TGTGCCAGCAGCCAACCGGGGGGGGCGCTTAACTATGGCTACACCTTC

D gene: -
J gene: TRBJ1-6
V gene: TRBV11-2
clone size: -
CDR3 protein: CASSSPRDNNSPLHF
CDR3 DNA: TGTGCCAGCAGCTCGCCCCGGGACAATAATTCACCCCTCCACTTT

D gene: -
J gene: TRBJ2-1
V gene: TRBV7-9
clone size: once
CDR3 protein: CASTHGSGLEQFF
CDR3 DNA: TGTGCCAGCACCCACGGCTCAGGCCTTGAGCAGTTCTTC

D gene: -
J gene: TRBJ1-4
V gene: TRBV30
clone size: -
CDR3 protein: CAWRDLSEKLFF
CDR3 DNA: TGTGCCTGGAGGGACTTGTCTGAAAAACTGTTTTTT

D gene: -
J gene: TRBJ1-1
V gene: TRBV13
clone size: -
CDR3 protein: CASRLGHVPNTEAFF
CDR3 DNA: TGTGCCAGCAGACTCGGACACGTACCTAATACTGAAGCTTTCTTT

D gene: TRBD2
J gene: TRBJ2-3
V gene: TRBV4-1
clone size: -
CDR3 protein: CASSLVGSGVGTDTQYF
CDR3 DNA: TGCGCCAGCAGCCTCGTCGGTAGCGGGGTTGGCACAGATACGCAGTATTTT

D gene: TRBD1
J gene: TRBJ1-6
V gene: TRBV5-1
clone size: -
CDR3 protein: CASSLGQGAGSPLHF
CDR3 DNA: TGCGCCAGCAGCTTGGGACAGGGGGCTGGTTCACCCCTCCACTTT

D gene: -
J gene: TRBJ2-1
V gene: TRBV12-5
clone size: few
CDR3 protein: CASGLQGQNNEQFF
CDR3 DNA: TGTGCTAGTGGTTTGCAGGGGCAGAACAATGAGCAGTTCTTC

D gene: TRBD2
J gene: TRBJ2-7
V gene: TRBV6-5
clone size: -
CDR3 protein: CASSSRLAGGPVEQYF
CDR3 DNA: TGTGCCAGCAGTTCCAGACTAGCGGGGGGGCCGGTCGAGCAGTACTTC

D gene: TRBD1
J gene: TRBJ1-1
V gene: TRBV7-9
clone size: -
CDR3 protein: CASRGQGLAEAFF
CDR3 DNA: TGTGCCAGCAGGGGACAGGGTTTGGCTGAAGCTTTCTTT

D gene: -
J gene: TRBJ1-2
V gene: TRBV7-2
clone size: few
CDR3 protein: CASSLVAGNYGYTF
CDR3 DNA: TGTGCCAGCAGCTTAGTAGCAGGGAACTATGGCTACACCTTC

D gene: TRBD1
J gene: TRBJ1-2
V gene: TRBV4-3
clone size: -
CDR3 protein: CASSQEGQGGLGGYTF
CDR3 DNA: TGCGCCAGCAGCCAAGAAGGACAGGGGGGGTTGGGTGGCTACACCTTC

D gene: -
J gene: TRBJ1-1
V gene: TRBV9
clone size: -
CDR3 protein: CASSQRDSQGKAFF
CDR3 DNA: TGTGCCAGCAGCCAGCGGGACTCCCAAGGGAAAGCTTTCTTT

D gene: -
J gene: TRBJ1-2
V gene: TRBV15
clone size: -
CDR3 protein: CATSRDRGDYGYTF
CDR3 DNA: TGTGCCACCAGCAGAGACCGGGGTGACTATGGCTACACCTTC

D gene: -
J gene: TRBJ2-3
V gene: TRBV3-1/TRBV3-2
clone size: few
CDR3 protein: CASSQRPYTDTQYF
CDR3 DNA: TGTGCCAGCAGCCAACGTCCCTACACAGATACGCAGTATTTT

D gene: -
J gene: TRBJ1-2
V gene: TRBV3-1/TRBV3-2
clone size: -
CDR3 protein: CASSQAIRGGSYTF
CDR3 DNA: TGTGCCAGCAGCCAAGCCATAAGGGGGGGGAGCTACACCTTC

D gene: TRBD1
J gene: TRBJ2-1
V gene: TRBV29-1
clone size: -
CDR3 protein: CSVEAGTGFGSEQFF
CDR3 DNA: TGCAGCGTTGAGGCCGGGACAGGGTTCGGGTCTGAGCAGTTCTTC

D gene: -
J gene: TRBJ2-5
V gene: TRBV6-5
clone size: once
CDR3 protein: CASSYRRGGAQETQYF
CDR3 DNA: TGTGCCAGCAGTTACCGGCGTGGCGGAGCGCAAGAAACCCAGTACTTC

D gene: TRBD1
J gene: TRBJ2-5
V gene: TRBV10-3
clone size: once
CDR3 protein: CAISGTPGTGKETQYF
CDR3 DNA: TGTGCCATCAGTGGGACGCCGGGGACAGGGAAAGAGACCCAGTACTTC

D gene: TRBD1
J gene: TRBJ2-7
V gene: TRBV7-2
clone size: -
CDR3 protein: CASSQGTGPYEQYF
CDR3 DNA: TGTGCCAGCAGCCAAGGGACAGGCCCCTACGAGCAGTACTTC

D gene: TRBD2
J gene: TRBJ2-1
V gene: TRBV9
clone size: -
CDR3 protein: CASSQGLAGGNEQFF
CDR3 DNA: TGTGCCAGCAGCCAGGGACTAGCGGGGGGGAATGAGCAGTTCTTC

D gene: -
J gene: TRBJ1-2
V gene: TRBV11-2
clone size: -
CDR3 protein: CASSLRREAADYGYTF
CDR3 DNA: TGTGCCAGCAGCTTACGACGGGAGGCCGCGGACTATGGCTACACCTTC

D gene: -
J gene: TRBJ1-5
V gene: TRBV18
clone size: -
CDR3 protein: CASSSSHNQPQHF
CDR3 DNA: TGTGCCAGCTCTTCCAGTCACAATCAGCCCCAGCATTTT

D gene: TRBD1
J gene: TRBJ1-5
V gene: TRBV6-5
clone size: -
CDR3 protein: CASTSGQGSNQPQHF
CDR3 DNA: TGTGCCAGCACCTCGGGACAGGGTAGCAATCAGCCCCAGCATTTT

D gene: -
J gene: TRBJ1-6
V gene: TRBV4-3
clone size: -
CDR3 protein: CASSHRGLNSPLHF
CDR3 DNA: TGCGCCAGCAGCCACAGGGGACTAAATTCACCCCTCCACTTT